The 17 T cell receptor beta chains given below trace back to one sample, sequenced in a study of blood T cell repertoires in COVID-19 (TCRdb year 2020). The library was prepared using the immunoSEQ multiplex PCR assay. TCRdb holds this immuneACCESS table with in-frame rearrangements only. Some clones are missing; in checked studies, unresolved V genes explain under half, and the rest has no known cause. The sample yields about 96,000 clones; approximately 90% were counted once. 4% to 5% of the sample is taken by the ten largest. The sequenced sample was peripheral blood. Receptors originate from a human donor with COVID-19, enrolled during active disease. The donor label of this sample is uncertain.

This sequence joins TRBV30 and TRBJ1-4, with D possibly being TRBD1 (5 bases). There are 16 residues in the CDR3. CDR1 GTSNPN and CDR2 SVGIG come from the germline V gene (reference sequence). Trimming cost V 0 bases and J 8 bases, with 19 bases left between them. The CDR3 region has the DNA TGTGCCTGGAGTGTACAAATCCTCAGGGAAGGGGAAAAACTGTTTTTT. This codes for CAWSVQILREGEKLFF.

This chain joins TRBV19 and TRBJ2-5; D might be TRBD2 (6 bases). V was clipped by 8 bases and J by 3 bases, with 16 bases between them. Germline CDR1 and CDR2: LNHDA and SQIVND (reference sequence). The CDR3 consists of 14 residues. The DNA for the CDR3 is TGTGCCAGTGGAAGGGTTTGGGGGGAAGAGACCCAGTACTTC. It codes for CASGRVWGEETQYF. The full variable domain, its missing parts supplied by reference TRBV19 and TRBJ2-5, is DGGITQSPKYLFRKEGQNVTLSCEQNLNHDAMYWYRQDPGQGLRLIYYSQIVNDFQKGDIAEGYSVSREKKESFPLTVTSAQKNPTAFYLCASGRVWGEETQYFGPGTRLLVL.

The CDR3 protein is CASSPQGARGYTF. In DNA, the CDR3 is TGTGCCAGCAGTCCTCAGGGGGCGCGGGGCTACACCTTC. The gene calls are TRBV6-5 and TRBJ1-2; the match to TRBD1 covers 8 bases. The trim removed 5 bases at V and 8 bases at J, leaving 7 bases unmatched. Germline CDR1 MNHEY, CDR2 SVGAGI. This CDR3 is 13 amino acids long.

This chain connects TRBV7-6 to TRBJ1-1, with TRBD1 identical over 7 bases. V trimming: 4 bases; J trimming: 5 bases; junction bases outside the gene matches: 10. Germline CDR1 reads SGHVS; CDR2 reads FNYEAQ. This CDR3 is 15 amino acids long. CDR3 in amino acids: CASSSQTGSMTEAFF. CDR3 DNA: TGTGCCAGCAGCTCCCAGACAGGGAGTATGACTGAAGCTTTCTTT.

The chain carries TRBV10-3 and TRBJ1-6, with a tentative D call TRBD1 (5 bases). Germline CDR1 ENHRY, CDR2 SYGVKD. V was trimmed by 0 bases and J by 7 bases, leaving 13 bases between them. This CDR3 contains 16 residues. CDR3 sequence reads: CAISESTGTENSPLHF. The CDR3 bases are TGTGCCATCAGTGAGTCTACCGGGACTGAAAATTCACCCCTCCACTTT.

The V call is TRBV11-3, the J call TRBJ1-2; D unresolved. The germline gives CDR1 SGHNT, CDR2 YENEEA. This CDR3 has 16 residues. V was clipped by 6 bases and J by 4 bases, with 21 bases between them. The CDR3 spells CASSPRSREEGYGYTF. The CDR3 bases are TGTGCCAGCAGTCCCCGGTCGCGGGAAGAGGGCTATGGCTACACCTTC.

CDR3 in amino acids: CASSVDWNTEAFF. CDR3 nucleotides: TGTGCCAGCAGCGTAGACTGGAACACTGAAGCTTTCTTT. The V gene is TRBV9, the J gene TRBJ1-1; D gene unclear. Trimming left V 0 bases short and J 1 base short, with 4 bases between. Germline V gene lookup returns CDR1 SGDLS and CDR2 YYNGEE. CDR3 size: 13 residues.

This chain joins TRBV7-2 and TRBJ2-3; 7 bases map to TRBD1. This CDR3 comprises 15 residues. V lost 4 bases, J lost 2 bases, and 6 bases stayed unmatched. The V gene's germline CDR1 is SGHTA and CDR2 FQGNSA. The CDR3 loop reads CASSSRGQNTDTQYF. DNA for the CDR3: TGTGCCAGCAGCTCGAGGGGACAGAACACAGATACGCAGTATTTT.

This sequence joins TRBV27 and TRBJ1-2; D ambiguous. Germline CDR1 and CDR2: MNHEY and SMNVEV (reference sequence). The CDR3 is 12 residues long. Trimming cost V 10 bases and J 3 bases, with 12 bases left between them. The DNA for the CDR3 is TGTGCCACCATACGAGAAGACTATGGCTACACCTTC. Translation: CATIREDYGYTF.

The chain recombines TRBV11-2 with TRBJ1-4; D gene unclear. The CDR3 has 15 residues. Trimming left V 0 bases short and J 0 bases short, with 5 bases between. CDR1 is SGHAT and CDR2 is FQNNGV in the germline V gene. DNA of the CDR3: TGTGCCAGCAGCTTAGATGGAGCAACTAATGAAAAACTGTTTTTT. Encoded protein: CASSLDGATNEKLFF.

The chain has TRBV5-5 and TRBJ1-6, with 9 positions matching TRBD1. The J segment lost 7 bases and the V segment lost 4 bases, leaving 12 bases of the junction unmatched. The length of the CDR3 is 17 residues. Germline CDR1 and CDR2: SGHKS and YYEKEE (reference sequence). The CDR3 region has the DNA TGTGCCAGCAGCCGGAGACCGGGGACAGGGATCAATTCACCCCTCCACTTT. It codes for CASSRRPGTGINSPLHF.

This rearrangement joins TRBV5-1 to TRBJ1-2, with 8 nucleotides matching TRBD1. Per germline, CDR1 SGHRS and CDR2 YFSETQ. The junction had 7 bases not matched to a gene; V was cut back by 0 bases and J by 6 bases. CDR3 length: 15 amino acids. The CDR3 DNA reads TGCGCCAGCAGCTTGGCGGCAGGGGGCGCAAATGGCTACACCTTC. Amino acid sequence: CASSLAAGGANGYTF.

This clone occurred a few times. J is TRBJ1-5 and V is TRBV27; 12 nucleotides agree with TRBD1. Germline lookup yields CDR1 MNHEY and CDR2 SMNVEV (reference sequence). The CDR3 covers 15 residues. V lost 6 bases and J lost 5; bases outside the gene matches: 5. This CDR3 reads CASSRGQGADQPQHF. CDR3 sequence (DNA): TGTGCCAGCAGCCGGGGACAGGGGGCAGATCAGCCCCAGCATTTT.

The genes are TRBV19 and TRBJ2-6, with a tentative D call TRBD2 (5 bases). V was clipped by 1 base and J by 1 base, with 11 bases between them. Per germline, CDR1 LNHDA and CDR2 SQIVND (reference sequence). The CDR3 runs to 17 residues. Here the CDR3 reads CASSIAGLESGANVLTF. Here the CDR3 DNA reads TGTGCCAGTAGTATAGCGGGGTTGGAGTCTGGGGCCAACGTCCTGACTTTC. Drawing the rest from reference TRBV19 and TRBJ2-6, the complete variable domain is DGGITQSPKYLFRKEGQNVTLSCEQNLNHDAMYWYRQDPGQGLRLIYYSQIVNDFQKGDIAEGYSVSREKKESFPLTVTSAQKNPTAFYLCASSIAGLESGANVLTFGAGSRLTVL.

The gene calls are TRBV10-3 and TRBJ1-4, with 7 bases matching TRBD1. V gave up 5 bases and J gave up 4 bases; unmatched junction bases: 4. Germline V gene lookup returns CDR1 ENHRY and CDR2 SYGVKD. CDR3 size: 14 residues. DNA for the CDR3: TGTGCCATCAGTCCCCAGGGGGGTAATGAAAAACTGTTTTTT. The encoded protein is CAISPQGGNEKLFF.

The chain couples TRBV6-5 to TRBJ2-5; 8 nucleotides line up with TRBD1. With V trimmed by 0 bases and J by 5 bases, 8 bases remained unmatched. Germline V gives CDR1 MNHEY, CDR2 SVGAGI. The CDR3 consists of 16 residues. The chain's CDR3 is CASSYSSQGVSETQYF. In DNA form, the CDR3 reads TGTGCCAGCAGTTACTCATCACAGGGGGTATCGGAGACCCAGTACTTC.

The V call is TRBV5-1, the J call TRBJ1-2; 8 positions match TRBD1. The CDR3 contains 16 residues. With 1 base clipped from V and 2 bases from J, the junction kept 7 bases outside the gene matches. Germline V gene sequence: CDR1 SGHRS, CDR2 YFSETQ. The chain's CDR3 is CASSLPRDRRNYGYTF. In DNA, the CDR3 is TGCGCCAGCAGCTTGCCCCGGGACAGGAGGAACTATGGCTACACCTTC.